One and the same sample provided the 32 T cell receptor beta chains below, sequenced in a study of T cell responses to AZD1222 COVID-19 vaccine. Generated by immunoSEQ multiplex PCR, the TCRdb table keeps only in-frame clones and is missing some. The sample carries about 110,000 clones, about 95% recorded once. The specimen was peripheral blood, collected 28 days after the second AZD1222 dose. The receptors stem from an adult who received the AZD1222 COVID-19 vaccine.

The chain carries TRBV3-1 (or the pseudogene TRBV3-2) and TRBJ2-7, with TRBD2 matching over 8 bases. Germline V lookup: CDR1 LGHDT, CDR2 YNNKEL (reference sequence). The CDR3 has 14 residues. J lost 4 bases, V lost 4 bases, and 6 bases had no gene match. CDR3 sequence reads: CASSRQAGAYEQYF. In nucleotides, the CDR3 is TGTGCCAGCAGCCGCCAAGCGGGGGCTTACGAGCAGTACTTC.

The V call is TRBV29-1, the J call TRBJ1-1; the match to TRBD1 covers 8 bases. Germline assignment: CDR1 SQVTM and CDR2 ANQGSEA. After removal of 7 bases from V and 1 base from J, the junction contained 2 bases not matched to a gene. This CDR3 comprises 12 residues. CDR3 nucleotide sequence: TGCAGCGGAGACAGGGGGAACACTGAAGCTTTCTTT. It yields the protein CSGDRGNTEAFF.

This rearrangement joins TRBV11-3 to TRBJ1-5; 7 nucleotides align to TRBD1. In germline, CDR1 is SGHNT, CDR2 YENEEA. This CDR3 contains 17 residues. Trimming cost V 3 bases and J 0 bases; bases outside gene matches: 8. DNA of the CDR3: TGTGCCAGCAGCTTGGATAGGGACAGCCTTAGCAATCAGCCCCAGCATTTT. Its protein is CASSLDRDSLSNQPQHF.

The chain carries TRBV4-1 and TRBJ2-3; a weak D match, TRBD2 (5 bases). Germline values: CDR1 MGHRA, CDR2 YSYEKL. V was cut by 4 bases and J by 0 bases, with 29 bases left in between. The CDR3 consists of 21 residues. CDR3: CASSLLPRLARSNISTDTQYF. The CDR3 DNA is TGCGCCAGCAGCCTTCTCCCCAGGCTAGCCAGGTCGAACATTAGCACAGATACGCAGTATTTT.

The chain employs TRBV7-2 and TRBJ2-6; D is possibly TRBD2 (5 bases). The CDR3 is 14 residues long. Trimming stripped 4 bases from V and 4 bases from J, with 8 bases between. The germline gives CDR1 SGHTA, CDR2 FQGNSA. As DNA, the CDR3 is TGTGCCAGCAGCTCCGGGGTCGGGGCCAACGTCCTGACTTTC. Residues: CASSSGVGANVLTF. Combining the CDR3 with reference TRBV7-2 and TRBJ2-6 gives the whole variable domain GAGVSQSPSNKVTEKGKDVELRCDPISGHTALYWYRQSLGQGLEFLIYFQGNSAPDKSGLPSDRFSAERTGGSVSTLTIQRTQQEDSAVYLCASSSGVGANVLTFGAGSRLTVL.

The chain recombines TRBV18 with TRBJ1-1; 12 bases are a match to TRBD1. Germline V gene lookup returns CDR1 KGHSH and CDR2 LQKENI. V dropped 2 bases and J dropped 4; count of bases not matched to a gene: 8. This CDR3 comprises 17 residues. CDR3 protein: CASSPAGTGGGSTEAFF. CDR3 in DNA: TGTGCCAGCTCACCAGCCGGGACAGGGGGCGGGAGCACTGAAGCTTTCTTT.

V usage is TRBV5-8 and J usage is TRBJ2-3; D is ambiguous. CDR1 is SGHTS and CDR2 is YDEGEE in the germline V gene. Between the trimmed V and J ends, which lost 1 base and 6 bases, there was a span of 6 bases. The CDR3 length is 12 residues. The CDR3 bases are TGTGCCAGCAGCTTGTCCTTTGATACGCAGTATTTT. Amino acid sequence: CASSLSFDTQYF.

This CDR3 reads CASSLGTSGYNEQFF. CDR3 coding DNA: TGTGCCAGCAGCCTCGGGACTAGCGGGTACAATGAGCAGTTCTTC. This chain links TRBV6-6 with TRBJ2-1, with 12 nucleotides matching TRBD2. The CDR3 is 15 amino acids. Germline CDR1 is MNHNY and CDR2 is SVGAGI (reference sequence). V lost 6 bases, J lost 4 bases, and 4 bases stayed unmatched.

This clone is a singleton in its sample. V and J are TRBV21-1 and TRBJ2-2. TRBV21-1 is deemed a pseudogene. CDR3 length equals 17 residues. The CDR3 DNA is TGTGCCAGTACGCGGTATCGGGGCTGGACGAACACCGGGGAGCTGTTTTTT. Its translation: CASTRYRGWTNTGELFF.

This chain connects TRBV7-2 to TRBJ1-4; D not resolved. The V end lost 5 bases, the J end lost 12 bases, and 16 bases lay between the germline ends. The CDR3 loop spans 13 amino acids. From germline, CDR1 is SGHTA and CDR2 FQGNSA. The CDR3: CASSPRVGWQLFF. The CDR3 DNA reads TGTGCCAGCAGCCCCCGTGTGGGGTGGCAACTGTTTTTT.

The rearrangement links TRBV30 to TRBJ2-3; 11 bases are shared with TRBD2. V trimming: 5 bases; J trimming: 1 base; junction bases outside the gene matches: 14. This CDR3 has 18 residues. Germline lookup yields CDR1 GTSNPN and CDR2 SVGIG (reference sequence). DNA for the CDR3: TGTGCCTGGGTGGGGGTACTAGCGGGAGAGGGAGGCACAGATACGCAGTATTTT. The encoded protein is CAWVGVLAGEGGTDTQYF.

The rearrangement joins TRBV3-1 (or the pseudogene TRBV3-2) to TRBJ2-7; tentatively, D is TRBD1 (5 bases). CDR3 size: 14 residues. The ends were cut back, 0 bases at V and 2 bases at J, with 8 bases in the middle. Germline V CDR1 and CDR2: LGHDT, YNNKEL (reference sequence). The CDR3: CASSQDPGPYEQYF. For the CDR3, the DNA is TGTGCCAGCAGCCAAGATCCAGGGCCCTACGAGCAGTACTTC.

The CDR3 nucleotides read TGTGCCAGCAACCTAAACGACAGATCTGGCTACACCTTC. It codes for CASNLNDRSGYTF. The rearrangement uses TRBV25-1 and TRBJ1-2, with a tentative D call TRBD1 (5 bases). CDR1 and CDR2 (germline): MGHDK, SYGVNS. This CDR3 has 13 amino acids. V was shortened by 7 bases and J by 7 bases, with 16 bases between the two germline ends.

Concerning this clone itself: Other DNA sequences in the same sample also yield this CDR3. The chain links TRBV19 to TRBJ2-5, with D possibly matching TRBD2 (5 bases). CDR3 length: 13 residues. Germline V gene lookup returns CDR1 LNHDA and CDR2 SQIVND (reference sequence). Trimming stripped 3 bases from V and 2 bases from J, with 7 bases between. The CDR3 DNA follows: TGTGCCAGTAGTATCGGGATTCAAGAGACCCAGTACTTC. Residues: CASSIGIQETQYF. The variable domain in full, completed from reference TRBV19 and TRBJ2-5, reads DGGITQSPKYLFRKEGQNVTLSCEQNLNHDAMYWYRQDPGQGLRLIYYSQIVNDFQKGDIAEGYSVSREKKESFPLTVTSAQKNPTAFYLCASSIGIQETQYFGPGTRLLVL.

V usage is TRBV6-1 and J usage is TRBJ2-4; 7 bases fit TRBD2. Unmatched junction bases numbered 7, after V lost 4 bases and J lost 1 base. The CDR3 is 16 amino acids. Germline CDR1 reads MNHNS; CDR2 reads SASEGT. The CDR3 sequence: CASSVLGEGAKNIQYF. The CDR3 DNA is TGTGCCAGCAGTGTCTTGGGGGAGGGCGCCAAAAACATTCAGTACTTC.

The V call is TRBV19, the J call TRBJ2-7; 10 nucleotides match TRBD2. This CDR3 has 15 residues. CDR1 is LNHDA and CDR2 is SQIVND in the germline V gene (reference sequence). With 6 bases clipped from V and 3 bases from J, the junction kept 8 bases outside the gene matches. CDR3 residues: CASSEDSGGIYEQYF. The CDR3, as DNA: TGTGCCAGTAGCGAAGATAGCGGGGGGATCTACGAGCAGTACTTC.

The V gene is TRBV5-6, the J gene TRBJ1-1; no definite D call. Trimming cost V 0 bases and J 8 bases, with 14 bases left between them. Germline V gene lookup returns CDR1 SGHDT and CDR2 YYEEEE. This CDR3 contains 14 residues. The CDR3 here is CASSLVPRTLEAFF. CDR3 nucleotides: TGTGCCAGCAGCTTGGTCCCCCGAACACTAGAAGCTTTCTTT.

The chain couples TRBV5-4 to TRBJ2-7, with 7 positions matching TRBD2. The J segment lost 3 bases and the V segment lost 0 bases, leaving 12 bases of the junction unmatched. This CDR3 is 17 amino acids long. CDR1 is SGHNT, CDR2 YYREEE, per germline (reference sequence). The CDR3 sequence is CASSLAGASGAYYEQYF. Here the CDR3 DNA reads TGTGCCAGCAGCTTGGCCGGAGCTAGCGGAGCCTACTACGAGCAGTACTTC.

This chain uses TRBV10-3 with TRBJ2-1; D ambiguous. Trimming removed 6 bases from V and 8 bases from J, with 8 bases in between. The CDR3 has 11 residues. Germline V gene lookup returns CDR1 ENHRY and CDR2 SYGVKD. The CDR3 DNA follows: TGTGCCATCAGCCTAGGTGATGAGCAGTTCTTC. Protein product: CAISLGDEQFF.

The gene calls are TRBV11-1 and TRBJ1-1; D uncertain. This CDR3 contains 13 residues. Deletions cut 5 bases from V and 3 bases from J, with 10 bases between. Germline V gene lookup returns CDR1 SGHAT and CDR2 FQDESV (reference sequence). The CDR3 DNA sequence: TGTGCCAGCAGCATAGAAGAGTACACTGAAGCTTTCTTT. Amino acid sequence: CASSIEEYTEAFF.

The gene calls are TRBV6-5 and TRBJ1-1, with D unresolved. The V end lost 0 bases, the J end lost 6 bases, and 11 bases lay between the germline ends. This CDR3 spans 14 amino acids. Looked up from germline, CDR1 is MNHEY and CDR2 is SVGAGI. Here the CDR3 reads CASSYSRSAAEAFF. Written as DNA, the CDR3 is TGTGCCAGCAGTTACTCGAGATCTGCAGCTGAAGCTTTCTTT.

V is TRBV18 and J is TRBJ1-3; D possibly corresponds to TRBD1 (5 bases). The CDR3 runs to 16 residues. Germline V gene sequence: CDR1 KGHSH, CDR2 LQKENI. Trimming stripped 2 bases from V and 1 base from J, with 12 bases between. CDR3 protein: CASSPMVGESGNTIYF. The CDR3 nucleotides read TGTGCCAGCTCACCAATGGTGGGGGAGTCTGGAAACACCATATATTTT. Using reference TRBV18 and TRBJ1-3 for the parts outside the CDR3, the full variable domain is NAGVMQNPRHLVRRRGQEARLRCSPMKGHSHVYWYRQLPEEGLKFMVYLQKENIIDESGMPKERFSAEFPKEGPSILRIQQVVRGDSAAYFCASSPMVGESGNTIYFGEGSWLTVV.

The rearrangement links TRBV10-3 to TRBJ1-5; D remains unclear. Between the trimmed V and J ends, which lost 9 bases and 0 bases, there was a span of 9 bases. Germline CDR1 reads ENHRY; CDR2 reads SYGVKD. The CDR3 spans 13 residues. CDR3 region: CAIRQFSNQPQHF. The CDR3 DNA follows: TGTGCCATACGGCAGTTTAGCAATCAGCCCCAGCATTTT.

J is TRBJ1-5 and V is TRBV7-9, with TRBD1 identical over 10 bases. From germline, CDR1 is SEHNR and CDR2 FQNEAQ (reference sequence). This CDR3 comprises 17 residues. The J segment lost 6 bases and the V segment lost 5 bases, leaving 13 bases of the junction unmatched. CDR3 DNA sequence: TGTGCCAGCAGCACCAGCGCCGGGACAGGGGATTTTCAGCCCCAGCATTTT. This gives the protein CASSTSAGTGDFQPQHF.

The CDR3 sequence is CASSLWGTGSNYGYTF. In nucleotides, the CDR3 is TGTGCCAGCAGCTTATGGGGGACAGGGTCTAACTATGGCTACACCTTC. The chain has TRBV11-2 and TRBJ1-2; 9 bases are a match to TRBD1. Germline-derived CDR1 and CDR2 are SGHAT and FQNNGV. CDR3 size: 16 residues. The junction had 4 bases not matched to a gene; V was cut back by 2 bases and J by 0 bases.

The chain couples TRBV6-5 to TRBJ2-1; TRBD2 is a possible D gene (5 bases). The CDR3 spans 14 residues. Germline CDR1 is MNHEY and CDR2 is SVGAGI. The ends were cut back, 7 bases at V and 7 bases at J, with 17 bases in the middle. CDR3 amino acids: CASTAGGNGNEQFF. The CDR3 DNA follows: TGTGCCAGCACCGCAGGAGGTAATGGGAATGAGCAGTTCTTC.

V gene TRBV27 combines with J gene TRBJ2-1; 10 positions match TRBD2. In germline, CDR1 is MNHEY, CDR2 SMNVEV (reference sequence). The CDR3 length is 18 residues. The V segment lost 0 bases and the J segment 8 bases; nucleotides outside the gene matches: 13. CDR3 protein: CASSLSIWASGSWDEQFF. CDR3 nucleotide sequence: TGTGCCAGCAGTTTATCGATCTGGGCTAGCGGGAGTTGGGATGAGCAGTTCTTC.

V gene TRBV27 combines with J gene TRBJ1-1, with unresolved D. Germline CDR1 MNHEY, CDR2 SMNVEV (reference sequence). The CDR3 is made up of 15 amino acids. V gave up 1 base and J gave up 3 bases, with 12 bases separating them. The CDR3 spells CASSLYGRAYTEAFF. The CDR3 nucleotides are TGTGCCAGCAGTTTATACGGGAGGGCGTACACTGAAGCTTTCTTT.

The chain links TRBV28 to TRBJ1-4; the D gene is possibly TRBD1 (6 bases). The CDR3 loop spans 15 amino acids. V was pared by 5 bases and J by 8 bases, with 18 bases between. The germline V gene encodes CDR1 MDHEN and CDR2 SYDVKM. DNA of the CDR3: TGTGCCAGCAGTCACCTTGCTACAGGGCAGGAAAAACTGTTTTTT. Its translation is CASSHLATGQEKLFF.

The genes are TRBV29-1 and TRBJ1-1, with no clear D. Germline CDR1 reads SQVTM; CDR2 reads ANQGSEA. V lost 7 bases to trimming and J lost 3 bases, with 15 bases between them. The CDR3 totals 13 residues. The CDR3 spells CSARTNSDTEAFF. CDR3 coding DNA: TGCAGCGCAAGGACCAATAGTGACACTGAAGCTTTCTTT. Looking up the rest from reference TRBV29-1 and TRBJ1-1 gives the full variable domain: SAVISQKPSRDICQRGTSLTIQCQVDSQVTMMFWYRQQPGQSLTLIATANQGSEATYESGFVIDKFPISRPNLTFSTLTVSNMSPEDSSIYLCSARTNSDTEAFFGQGTRLTVV.

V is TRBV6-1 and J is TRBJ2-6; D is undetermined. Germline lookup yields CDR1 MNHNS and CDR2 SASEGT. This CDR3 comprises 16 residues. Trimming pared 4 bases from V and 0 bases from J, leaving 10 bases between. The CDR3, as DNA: TGTGCCAGCAGTGCCGACGGTAGCTCTGGGGCCAACGTCCTGACTTTC. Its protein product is CASSADGSSGANVLTF.

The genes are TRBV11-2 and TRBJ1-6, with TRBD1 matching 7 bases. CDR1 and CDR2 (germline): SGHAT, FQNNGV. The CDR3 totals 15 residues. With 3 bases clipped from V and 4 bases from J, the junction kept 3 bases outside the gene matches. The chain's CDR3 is CASSFGTAYNSPLHF. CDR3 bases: TGTGCCAGCAGCTTCGGGACAGCTTATAATTCACCCCTCCACTTT. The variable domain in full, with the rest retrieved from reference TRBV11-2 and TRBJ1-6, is EAGVAQSPRYKIIEKRQSVAFWCNPISGHATLYWYQQILGQGPKLLIQFQNNGVVDDSQLPKDRFSAERLKGVDSTLKIQPAKLEDSAVYLCASSFGTAYNSPLHFGNGTRLTVT.